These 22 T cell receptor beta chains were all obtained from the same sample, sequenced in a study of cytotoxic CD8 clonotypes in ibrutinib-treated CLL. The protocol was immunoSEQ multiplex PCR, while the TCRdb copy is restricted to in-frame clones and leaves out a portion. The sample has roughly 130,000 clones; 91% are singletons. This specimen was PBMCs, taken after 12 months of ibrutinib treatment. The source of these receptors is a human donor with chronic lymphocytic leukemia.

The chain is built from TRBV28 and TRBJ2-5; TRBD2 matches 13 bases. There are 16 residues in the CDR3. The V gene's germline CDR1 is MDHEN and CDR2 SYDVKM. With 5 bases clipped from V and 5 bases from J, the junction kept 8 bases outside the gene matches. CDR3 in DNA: TGTGCCAGCAGTCTTGGACTAGCGGGAGTAGGTGAGACCCAGTACTTC. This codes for CASSLGLAGVGETQYF.

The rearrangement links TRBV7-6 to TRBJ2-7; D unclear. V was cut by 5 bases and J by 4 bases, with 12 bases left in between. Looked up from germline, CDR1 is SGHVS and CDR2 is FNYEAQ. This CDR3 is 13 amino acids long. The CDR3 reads CASSPKNLYEQYF. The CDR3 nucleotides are TGTGCCAGCAGCCCCAAGAATCTTTACGAGCAGTACTTC.

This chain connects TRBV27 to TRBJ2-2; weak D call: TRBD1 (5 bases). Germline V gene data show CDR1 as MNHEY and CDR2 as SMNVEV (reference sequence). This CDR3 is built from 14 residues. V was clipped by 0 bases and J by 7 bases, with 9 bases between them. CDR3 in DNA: TGTGCCAGCAGTTTATCTTGGGGCGGCGGGGAGCTGTTTTTT. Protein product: CASSLSWGGGELFF.

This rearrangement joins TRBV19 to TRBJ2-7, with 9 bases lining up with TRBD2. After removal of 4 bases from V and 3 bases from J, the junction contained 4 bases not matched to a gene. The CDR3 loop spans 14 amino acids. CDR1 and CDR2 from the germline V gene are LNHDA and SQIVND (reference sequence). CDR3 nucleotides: TGTGCCAGTAGTAAATCTAGCGGGATCTACGAGCAGTACTTC. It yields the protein CASSKSSGIYEQYF.

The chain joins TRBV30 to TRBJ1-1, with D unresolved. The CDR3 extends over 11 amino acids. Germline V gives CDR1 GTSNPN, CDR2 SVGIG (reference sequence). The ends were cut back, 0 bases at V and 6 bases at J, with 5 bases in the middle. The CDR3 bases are TGTGCCTGGAGTGTAGACGCTGAAGCTTTCTTT. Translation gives CAWSVDAEAFF. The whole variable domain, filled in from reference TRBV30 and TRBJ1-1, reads SQTIHQWPATLVQPVGSPLSLECTVEGTSNPNLYWYRQAAGRGLQLLFYSVGIGQISSEVPQNLSASRPQDRQFILSSKKLLLSDSGFYLCAWSVDAEAFFGQGTRLTVV.

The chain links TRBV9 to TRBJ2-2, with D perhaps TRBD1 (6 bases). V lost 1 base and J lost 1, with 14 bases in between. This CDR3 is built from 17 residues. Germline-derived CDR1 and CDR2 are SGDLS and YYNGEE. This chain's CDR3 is CASSVKVGQKNTGELFF. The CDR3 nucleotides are TGTGCCAGCAGCGTAAAGGTTGGACAGAAGAACACCGGGGAGCTGTTTTTT.

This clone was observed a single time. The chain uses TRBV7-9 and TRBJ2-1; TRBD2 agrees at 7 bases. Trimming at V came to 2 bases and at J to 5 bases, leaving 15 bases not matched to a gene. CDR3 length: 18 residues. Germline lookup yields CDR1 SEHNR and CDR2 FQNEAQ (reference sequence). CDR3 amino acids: CASSLKGTKLGGHNEQFF. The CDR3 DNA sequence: TGTGCCAGCAGCTTAAAGGGGACTAAGTTGGGTGGGCACAATGAGCAGTTCTTC.

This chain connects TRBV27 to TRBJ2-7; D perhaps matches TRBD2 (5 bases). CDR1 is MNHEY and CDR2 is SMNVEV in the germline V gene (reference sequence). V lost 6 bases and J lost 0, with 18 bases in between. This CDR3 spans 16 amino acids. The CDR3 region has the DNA TGTGCCAGCAGCTTAGCCGGCCCTGGGAGCTCCTACGAGCAGTACTTC. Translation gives CASSLAGPGSSYEQYF.

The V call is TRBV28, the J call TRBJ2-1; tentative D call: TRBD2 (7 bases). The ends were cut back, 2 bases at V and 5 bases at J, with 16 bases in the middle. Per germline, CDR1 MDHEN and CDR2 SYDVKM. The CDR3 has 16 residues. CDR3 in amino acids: CASSLIGGESDNEQFF. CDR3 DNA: TGTGCCAGCAGTTTAATAGGGGGGGAGTCGGACAATGAGCAGTTCTTC.

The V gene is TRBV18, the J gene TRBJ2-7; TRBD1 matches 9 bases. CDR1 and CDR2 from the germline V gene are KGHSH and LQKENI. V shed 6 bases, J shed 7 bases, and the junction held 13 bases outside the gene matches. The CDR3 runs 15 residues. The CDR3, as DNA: TGTGCCAGCTCTGTTACAGCCGGGACAGGGTTTGAGCAGTACTTC. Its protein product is CASSVTAGTGFEQYF.

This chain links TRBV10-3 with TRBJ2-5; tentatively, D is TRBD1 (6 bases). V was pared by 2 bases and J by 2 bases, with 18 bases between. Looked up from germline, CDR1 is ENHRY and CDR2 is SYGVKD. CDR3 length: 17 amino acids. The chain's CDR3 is CAISEAPQGWGQETQYF. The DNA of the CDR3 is TGTGCCATCAGTGAGGCCCCACAGGGCTGGGGGCAAGAGACCCAGTACTTC.

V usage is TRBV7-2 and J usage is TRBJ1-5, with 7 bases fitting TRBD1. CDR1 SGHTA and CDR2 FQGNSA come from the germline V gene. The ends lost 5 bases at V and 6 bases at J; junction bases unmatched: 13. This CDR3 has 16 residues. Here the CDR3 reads CASSAGGGSRGQPQHF. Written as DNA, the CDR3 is TGTGCCAGCAGCGCAGGGGGTGGGTCGAGGGGTCAGCCCCAGCATTTT.

The CDR3 sequence: CASSGGSGVSYNEQFF. In DNA form, the CDR3 reads TGTGCCAGCTCGGGCGGTAGCGGGGTCTCCTACAATGAGCAGTTCTTC. The chain recombines TRBV18 with TRBJ2-1; TRBD2 agrees at 8 bases. There are 16 residues in the CDR3. The V and J ends lost 6 bases and 0 bases, in that order; junction bases with no gene match: 7. Looked up from germline, CDR1 is KGHSH and CDR2 is LQKENI.

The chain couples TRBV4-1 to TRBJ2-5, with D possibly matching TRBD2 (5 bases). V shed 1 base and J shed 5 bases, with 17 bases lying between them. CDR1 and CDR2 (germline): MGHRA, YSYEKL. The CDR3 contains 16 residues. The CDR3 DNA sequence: TGCGCCAGCAGCCAAGTAAATGTAGTAGCGTTTGAGACCCAGTACTTC. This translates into CASSQVNVVAFETQYF.

For the CDR3, the DNA is TGTGCCAGCAGCAAAGAGGGTGGAGGAAACACCATATATTTT. Protein sequence: CASSKEGGGNTIYF. The chain employs TRBV21-1 and TRBJ1-3. TRBV21-1 corresponds to a pseudogene. CDR3 length: 14 residues.

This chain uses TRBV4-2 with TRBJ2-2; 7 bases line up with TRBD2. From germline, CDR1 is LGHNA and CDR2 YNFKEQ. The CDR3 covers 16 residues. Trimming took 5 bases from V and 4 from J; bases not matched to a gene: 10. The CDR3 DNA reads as TGTGCCAGCAGCTTTAGGGAGGGCCTCGGCACCGGGGAGCTGTTTTTT. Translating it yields CASSFREGLGTGELFF.

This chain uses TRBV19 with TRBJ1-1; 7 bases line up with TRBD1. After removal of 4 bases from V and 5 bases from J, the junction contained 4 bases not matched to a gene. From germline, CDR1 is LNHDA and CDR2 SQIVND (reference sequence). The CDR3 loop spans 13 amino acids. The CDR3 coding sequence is TGTGCCAGTAGTACCCAGGGGGGTACTGAAGCTTTCTTT. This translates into CASSTQGGTEAFF. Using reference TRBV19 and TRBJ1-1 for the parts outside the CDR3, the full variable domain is DGGITQSPKYLFRKEGQNVTLSCEQNLNHDAMYWYRQDPGQGLRLIYYSQIVNDFQKGDIAEGYSVSREKKESFPLTVTSAQKNPTAFYLCASSTQGGTEAFFGQGTRLTVV.

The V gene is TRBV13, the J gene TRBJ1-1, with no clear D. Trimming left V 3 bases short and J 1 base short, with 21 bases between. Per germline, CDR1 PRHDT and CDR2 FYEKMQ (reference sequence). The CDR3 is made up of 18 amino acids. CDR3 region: CASSFVTGSLTWNTEAFF. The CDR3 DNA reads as TGTGCCAGCAGCTTTGTTACCGGCAGCCTAACTTGGAACACTGAAGCTTTCTTT.

The CDR3: CASSEEVVREKLFF. The CDR3 nucleotides are TGTGCCAGCAGTGAAGAGGTGGTTCGGGAAAAACTGTTTTTT. This chain links TRBV2 with TRBJ1-4; no firm D call. The CDR3 length is 14 residues. Germline lookup yields CDR1 SNHLY and CDR2 FYNNEI. Trimming took off 1 base at V and 8 bases at J, with 11 bases between the two ends. Combining the CDR3 with reference TRBV2 and TRBJ1-4 gives the whole variable domain EPEVTQTPSHQVTQMGQEVILRCVPISNHLYFYWYRQILGQKVEFLVSFYNNEISEKSEIFDDQFSVERPDGSNFTLKIRSTKLEDSAMYFCASSEEVVREKLFFGSGTQLSVL.

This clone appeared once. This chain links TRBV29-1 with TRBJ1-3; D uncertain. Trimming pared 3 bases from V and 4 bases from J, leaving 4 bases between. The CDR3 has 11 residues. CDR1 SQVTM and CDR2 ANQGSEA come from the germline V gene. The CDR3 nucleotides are TGCAGCGTTGAGGACGGAAACACCATATATTTT. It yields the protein CSVEDGNTIYF.

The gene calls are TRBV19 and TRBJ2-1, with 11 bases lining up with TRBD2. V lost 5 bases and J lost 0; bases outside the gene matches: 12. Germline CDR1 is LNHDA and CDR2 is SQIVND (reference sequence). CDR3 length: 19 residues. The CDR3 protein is CASSLSGLAAFSSYNEQFF. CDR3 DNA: TGTGCCAGTAGTCTGTCGGGACTAGCGGCTTTCAGCTCCTACAATGAGCAGTTCTTC.

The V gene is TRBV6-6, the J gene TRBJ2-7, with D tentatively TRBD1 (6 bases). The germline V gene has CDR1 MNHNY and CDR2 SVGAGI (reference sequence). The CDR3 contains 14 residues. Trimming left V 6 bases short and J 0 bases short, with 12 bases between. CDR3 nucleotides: TGTGCCAGCAGGGCCGGGACACACTCCTACGAGCAGTACTTC. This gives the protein CASRAGTHSYEQYF.